The 17 T cell receptor beta chains in this list originate from one sample, sequenced in a study of blood T cell repertoires in COVID-19. Repertoires were generated with immunoSEQ multiplex PCR, while TCRdb's copy carries only in-frame clones and drops some. The sample has about 100,000 clones; about 89% are singletons. Sequences were obtained from peripheral blood. The receptors derive from a middle-aged man with active or convalescent COVID-19.

This chain connects TRBV12-5 to TRBJ2-3; 13 bases align to TRBD2. In germline, CDR1 is LGHNT, CDR2 FRNRAP. Trimming at V came to 1 base and at J to 2 bases, leaving 12 bases not matched to a gene. This CDR3 comprises 20 residues. The CDR3 DNA follows: TGTGCTAGTGGTTTGGGGACGGGACTAGCGGGATTTGGGCACACAGATACGCAGTATTTT. It translates to CASGLGTGLAGFGHTDTQYF.

The J gene is TRBJ2-7, the V gene TRBV11-2; maybe TRBD1 (8 bases). Trimming removed 8 bases at V and 8 bases at J, with 28 bases between. Per germline, CDR1 SGHAT and CDR2 FQNNGV. The CDR3 consists of 16 residues. The CDR3 DNA follows: TGTGCCAGCCGACTAAGGGGGGGGACAGGAGCGGACAAGCAGTACTTC. Its translation: CASRLRGGTGADKQYF.

This chain links TRBV30 with TRBJ2-5, with 8 bases lining up with TRBD2. Germline V gene lookup returns CDR1 GTSNPN and CDR2 SVGIG (reference sequence). This CDR3 is 14 amino acids long. Trimming cost V 4 bases and J 7 bases; bases outside gene matches: 11. CDR3 sequence reads: CAWTRLASSGTQYF. Written as DNA, the CDR3 is TGTGCCTGGACACGACTAGCGTCGAGCGGGACCCAGTACTTC.

This chain joins TRBV28 and TRBJ2-2; D is possibly TRBD2 (5 bases). V was clipped by 2 bases and J by 0 bases, with 19 bases between them. This CDR3 is 19 amino acids long. Germline lookup yields CDR1 MDHEN and CDR2 SYDVKM. CDR3 coding DNA: TGTGCCAGCAGTTTAAAAGGTGTCCGGACTTACGCGAACACCGGGGAGCTGTTTTTT. This translates into CASSLKGVRTYANTGELFF.

Here the CDR3 reads CASSVGGAHSPLHF. CDR3 DNA sequence: TGTGCCAGCAGCGTAGGGGGAGCGCATTCACCCCTCCACTTT. The V call is TRBV9, the J call TRBJ1-6; D remains unclear. V lost 0 bases and J 8 bases, leaving 9 bases between the germline ends. Per the germline V gene, CDR1 is SGDLS and CDR2 is YYNGEE. CDR3 length equals 14 residues.

The chain combines TRBV4-3 with TRBJ2-5, with 8 bases identical to TRBD1. The junction had 7 bases not matched to a gene; V was cut back by 2 bases and J by 5 bases. Germline CDR1 and CDR2: LGHNA and YSLEER. The CDR3 contains 15 residues. The CDR3 DNA reads as TGCGCCAGCAGCCAACTCAGGGGGCTGGGGGAGACCCAGTACTTC. Its protein product is CASSQLRGLGETQYF.

The V gene is TRBV21-1, the J gene TRBJ1-2; the table's D call of TRBD1 was not tested on the DNA. TRBV21-1 is classified as a pseudogene. CDR3 length: 15 amino acids. The CDR3 reads CASSPCYSGGYGYTF. The CDR3 DNA is TGTGCCAGCAGCCCTTGTTACTCAGGGGGTTATGGCTACACCTTC.

The J gene is TRBJ2-7, the V gene TRBV29-1, with D uncertain. Germline CDR1 SQVTM, CDR2 ANQGSEA. This CDR3 contains 10 residues. V was cut by 7 bases and J by 5 bases, with 9 bases left in between. Here the CDR3 reads CSAQSHEQYF. The CDR3 DNA sequence: TGCAGCGCCCAGTCCCACGAGCAGTACTTC.

The chain has TRBV10-3 and TRBJ1-3, with D unclear. From germline, CDR1 is ENHRY and CDR2 SYGVKD. V was shortened by 0 bases and J by 0 bases, with 9 bases between the two germline ends. The CDR3 extends over 16 amino acids. The CDR3 is CAISESEASSGNTIYF. The CDR3 bases are TGTGCCATCAGTGAGTCAGAAGCGAGCTCTGGAAACACCATATATTTT.

The CDR3 DNA reads TGTGCCAGCAGCTTGGAAAGGGGGCCCTCCTACGAGCAGTACTTC. This gives the protein CASSLERGPSYEQYF. J is TRBJ2-7 and V is TRBV7-2; 7 positions agree with TRBD1. This CDR3 is 15 amino acids long. The V and J ends lost 3 bases and 0 bases, in that order; junction bases with no gene match: 5. Germline assignment: CDR1 SGHTA and CDR2 FQGNSA.

The chain uses TRBV4-1 and TRBJ1-6; 8 bases are a match to TRBD1. V shed 5 bases and J 6 bases; nucleotides not matched to a gene: 9. The CDR3 consists of 16 residues. CDR1 MGHRA and CDR2 YSYEKL come from the germline V gene. The CDR3 loop is CASSAPGQGGNSPLHF. The CDR3 coding sequence is TGCGCCAGCAGCGCACCCGGACAGGGAGGTAATTCACCCCTCCACTTT.

This sequence joins TRBV27 and TRBJ1-2; unclear D gene. V was cut by 3 bases and J by 3 bases, with 11 bases left in between. There are 14 residues in the CDR3. Germline V gives CDR1 MNHEY, CDR2 SMNVEV (reference sequence). CDR3 region: CASSLTGLHYGYTF. CDR3 nucleotide sequence: TGTGCCAGCAGTTTGACGGGGTTGCACTATGGCTACACCTTC.

The genes are TRBV10-3 and TRBJ2-7, with D uncertain. The ends were cut back, 3 bases at V and 1 base at J, with 10 bases in the middle. The CDR3 runs 14 residues. Per the germline V gene, CDR1 is ENHRY and CDR2 is SYGVKD. In nucleotides, the CDR3 is TGTGCCATCAGTGACTACGGCGGATCCTACGAGCAGTACTTC. Protein: CAISDYGGSYEQYF.

V is TRBV7-2 and J is TRBJ2-5; TRBD1 might be the D (6 bases). This CDR3 is built from 14 residues. V lost 7 bases, J lost 2 bases, and 14 bases lay in between. The germline V gene encodes CDR1 SGHTA and CDR2 FQGNSA. CDR3 sequence (DNA): TGTGCCAGCAAAAGATTCAGGGGACAAGAGACCCAGTACTTC. This translates into CASKRFRGQETQYF.

In DNA form, the CDR3 reads TGTGCCAGCAGGAGCAGGGGGCCCCAAGAGACCCAGTACTTC. It codes for CASRSRGPQETQYF. This rearrangement joins TRBV5-4 to TRBJ2-5, with TRBD1 identical over 8 bases. From germline, CDR1 is SGHNT and CDR2 YYREEE (reference sequence). The V gene end was trimmed by 5 bases and the J gene end by 1 base; junction bases not matched to a gene: 4. This CDR3 is built from 14 residues.

The chain employs TRBV19 and TRBJ1-2; D possibly corresponds to TRBD1 (5 bases). With 1 base removed from V and 2 bases from J, the gap between germline ends came to 11 bases. The CDR3 loop spans 15 amino acids. Germline assignment: CDR1 LNHDA and CDR2 SQIVND (reference sequence). The CDR3 DNA reads as TGTGCCAGTAGTATAGCCACAGGCAGCAACTATGGCTACACCTTC. Its protein product is CASSIATGSNYGYTF.

The J gene is TRBJ2-1, the V gene TRBV5-1, with D possibly matching TRBD1 (5 bases). The V end was cut by 4 bases, the J end by 3 bases, with 14 bases between. Germline CDR1 reads SGHRS; CDR2 reads YFSETQ. The CDR3 is made up of 15 amino acids. The CDR3 DNA reads as TGCGCCAGCAGCGTTACAGGTCTTGGCTACAATGAGCAGTTCTTC. This encodes CASSVTGLGYNEQFF. The complete variable domain, with remaining parts taken from reference TRBV5-1 and TRBJ2-1, reads KAGVTQTPRYLIKTRGQQVTLSCSPISGHRSVSWYQQTPGQGLQFLFEYFSETQRNKGNFPGRFSGRQFSNSRSEMNVSTLELGDSALYLCASSVTGLGYNEQFFGPGTRLTVL.